This TCR beta chain came from a study of T cell responses to AZD1222 COVID-19 vaccine. Study at large: Second-dose groups at about 4 or about 12 weeks were pooled. Findings of the study overall: Samples come after the peak T cell response, not at day 14. Within unmutated variant regions lay the reported targets of nearly half of spike-specific TCRs. White British people made up most donors, females outnumbered males, and clonal diversity was possibly underestimated.

The protocol was immunoSEQ multiplex PCR, while the TCRdb copy is restricted to in-frame clones and leaves out a portion. Found here are 85,000 to 100,000 clones, approximately 86% of them singletons; the top ten hold roughly 6.3%. The CDR3 runs 17 residues. Looked up from germline, CDR1 is SEHNR and CDR2 is FQNEAQ (reference sequence). The V gene lost 2 bases and the J gene lost 3 bases, with 20 bases spanning the gap. Remarks on this clone: Its antigen is unidentified.

This specimen consisted of peripheral blood, obtained on day 0 of AZD1222 vaccination. V usage is TRBV7-9 and J usage is TRBJ2-7; D is uncertain. The clonotype comes from an adult in good health. This CDR3 is CASSLRLGSGVDYEQYF. DNA of the CDR3: TGTGCCAGCAGCTTACGTTTAGGGTCCGGAGTCGACTACGAGCAGTACTTC.